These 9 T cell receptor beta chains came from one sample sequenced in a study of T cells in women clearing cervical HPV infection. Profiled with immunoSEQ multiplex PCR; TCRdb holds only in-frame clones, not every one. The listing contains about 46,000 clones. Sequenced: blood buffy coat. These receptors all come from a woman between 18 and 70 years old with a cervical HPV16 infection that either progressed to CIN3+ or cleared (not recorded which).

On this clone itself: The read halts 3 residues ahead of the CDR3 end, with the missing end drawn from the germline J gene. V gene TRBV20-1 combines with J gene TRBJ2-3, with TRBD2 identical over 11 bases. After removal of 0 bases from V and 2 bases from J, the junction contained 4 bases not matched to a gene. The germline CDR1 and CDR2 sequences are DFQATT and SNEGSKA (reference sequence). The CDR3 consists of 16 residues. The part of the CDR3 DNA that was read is TGCAGTGCTAGAGATCTACTAGCGGGGGTCACAGATACG. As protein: CSARDLLAGVTDT. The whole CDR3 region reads CSARDLLAGVTDTQYF.

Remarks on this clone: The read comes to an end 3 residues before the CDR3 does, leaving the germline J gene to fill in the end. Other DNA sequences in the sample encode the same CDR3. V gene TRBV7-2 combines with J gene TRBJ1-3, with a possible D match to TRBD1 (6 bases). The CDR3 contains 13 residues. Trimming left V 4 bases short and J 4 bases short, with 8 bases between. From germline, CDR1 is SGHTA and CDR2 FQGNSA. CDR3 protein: CASSSDRGNTIYF. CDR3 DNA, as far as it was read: TGTGCCAGCAGCTCCGACAGGGGAAACACC.

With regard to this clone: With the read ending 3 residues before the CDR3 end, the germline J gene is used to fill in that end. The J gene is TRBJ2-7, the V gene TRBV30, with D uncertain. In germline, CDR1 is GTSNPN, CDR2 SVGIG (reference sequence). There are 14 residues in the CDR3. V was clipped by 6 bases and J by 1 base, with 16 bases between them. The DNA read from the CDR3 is TGTGCCTGCGTGGGCCGCCGTTTATCCTACGAG. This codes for CACVGRRLSYE. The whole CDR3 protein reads CACVGRRLSYEQYF.

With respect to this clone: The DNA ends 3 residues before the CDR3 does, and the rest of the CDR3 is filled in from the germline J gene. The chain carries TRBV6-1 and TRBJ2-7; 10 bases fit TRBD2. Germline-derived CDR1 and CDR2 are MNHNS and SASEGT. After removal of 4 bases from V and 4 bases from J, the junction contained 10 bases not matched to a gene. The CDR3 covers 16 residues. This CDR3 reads CASSALLAGGPYEQYF. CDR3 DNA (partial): TGTGCCAGCAGTGCCCTTTTAGCGGGAGGCCCATACGAG.

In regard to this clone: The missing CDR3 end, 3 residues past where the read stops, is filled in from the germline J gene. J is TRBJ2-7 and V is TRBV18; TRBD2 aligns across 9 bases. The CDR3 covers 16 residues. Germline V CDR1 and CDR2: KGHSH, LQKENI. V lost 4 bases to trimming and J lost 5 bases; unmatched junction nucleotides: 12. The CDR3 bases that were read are TGTGCCAGCTCACATAGTCTCCCGACTAGCGGAAACGAG. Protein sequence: CASSHSLPTSGNE. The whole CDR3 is CASSHSLPTSGNEQYF.

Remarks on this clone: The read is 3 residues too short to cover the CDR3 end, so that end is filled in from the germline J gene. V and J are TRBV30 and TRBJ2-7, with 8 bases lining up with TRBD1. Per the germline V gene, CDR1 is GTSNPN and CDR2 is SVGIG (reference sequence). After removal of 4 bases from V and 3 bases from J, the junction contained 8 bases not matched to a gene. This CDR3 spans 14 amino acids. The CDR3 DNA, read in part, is TGTGCCTGGAAAGCGGACAGGGTGGTCTACGAG. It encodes CAWKADRVVYE. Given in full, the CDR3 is CAWKADRVVYEQYF.

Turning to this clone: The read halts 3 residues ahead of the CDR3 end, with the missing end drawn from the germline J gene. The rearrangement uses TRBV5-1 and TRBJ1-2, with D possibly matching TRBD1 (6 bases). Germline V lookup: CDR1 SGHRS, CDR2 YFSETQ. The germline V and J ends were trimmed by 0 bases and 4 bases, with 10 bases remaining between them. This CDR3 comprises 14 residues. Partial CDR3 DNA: TGCGCCAGCAGCTTGGAACAGGGTGGCTATGGC. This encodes CASSLEQGGYG. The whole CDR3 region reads CASSLEQGGYGYTF. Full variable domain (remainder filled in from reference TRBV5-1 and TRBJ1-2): KAGVTQTPRYLIKTRGQQVTLSCSPISGHRSVSWYQQTPGQGLQFLFEYFSETQRNKGNFPGRFSGRQFSNSRSEMNVSTLELGDSALYLCASSLEQGGYGYTFGSGTRLTVV.

This CDR3 reads CASSQDYRGGEQFF. The sequenced part of the CDR3 DNA is TGTGCCAGCAGCCAAGATTACAGGGGGGGTGAG. V and J are TRBV4-2 and TRBJ2-1; possible D gene TRBD1, 8 bases. The CDR3 extends 3 residues past the end of the read, so its final part is completed from the germline J gene. Germline CDR1 is LGHNA and CDR2 is YNFKEQ. CDR3 length: 14 residues. With 0 bases removed from V and 9 bases from J, the gap between germline ends came to 12 bases.

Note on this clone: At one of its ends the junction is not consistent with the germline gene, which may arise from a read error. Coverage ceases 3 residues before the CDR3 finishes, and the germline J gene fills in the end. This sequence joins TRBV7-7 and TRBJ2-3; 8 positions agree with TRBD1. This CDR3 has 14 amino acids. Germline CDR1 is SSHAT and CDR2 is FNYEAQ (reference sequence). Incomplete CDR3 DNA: TGTGCTAGCAGCGCGGGACAGGATGGAGAGACG. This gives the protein CASSAGQDGET. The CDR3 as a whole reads CASSAGQDGETQYF. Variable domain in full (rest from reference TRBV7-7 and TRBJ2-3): GAGVSQSPRYKVTKRGQDVTLRCDPISSHATLYWYQQALGQGPEFLTYFNYEAQPDKSGLPSDRFSAERPEGSISTLTIQRTEQRDSAMYRCASSAGQDGETQYFGPGTRLTVL.